Presented here are 20 T cell receptor beta chains from one specimen sequenced in a study of blood T cell repertoires in COVID-19. The data were produced by immunoSEQ multiplex PCR, yet TCRdb's version contains in-frame clones alone and is incomplete. The sample holds roughly 62,000 clones; about 87% are singletons and the top ten take under 8%. Sequences were obtained from peripheral blood. The receptors stem from a human donor with active COVID-19. The donor label of this sample is uncertain.

The rearrangement links TRBV18 to TRBJ2-7; 7 bases map to TRBD1. The CDR3 is 12 residues long. Trimming at V came to 3 bases and at J to 10 bases, leaving 6 bases not matched to a gene. Looked up from germline, CDR1 is KGHSH and CDR2 is LQKENI. CDR3 in DNA: TGTGCCAGCTCACCGGGGGACAGAAATCAGTACTTC. Encoded protein: CASSPGDRNQYF.

The chain uses TRBV18 and TRBJ2-7; perhaps TRBD1 as D (6 bases). Germline CDR1 KGHSH, CDR2 LQKENI. There are 13 residues in the CDR3. Trimming removed 6 bases from V and 5 bases from J, with 14 bases in between. DNA for the CDR3: TGTGCCAGCTCCGGCCAGGGGAGAAACGAGCAGTACTTC. This encodes CASSGQGRNEQYF.

The chain uses TRBV24-1 and TRBJ1-1; 10 bases agree with TRBD1. The ends lost 2 bases at V and 0 bases at J; junction bases unmatched: 8. The germline CDR1 and CDR2 sequences are KGHDR and SFDVKD. The CDR3 contains 18 residues. The CDR3 region is CATSDSSRQGALNTEAFF. For the CDR3, the DNA is TGTGCCACCAGTGATTCCTCGCGACAGGGGGCGTTGAACACTGAAGCTTTCTTT.

V is TRBV11-2 and J is TRBJ1-1; the match to TRBD1 covers 7 bases. With V trimmed by 0 bases and J by 5 bases, 3 bases remained unmatched. CDR1 SGHAT and CDR2 FQNNGV come from the germline V gene. The CDR3 spans 14 residues. The CDR3 region has the DNA TGTGCCAGCAGCTTAGAGAGGGGACAGACTGAAGCTTTCTTT. Its translation is CASSLERGQTEAFF.

The chain joins TRBV5-1 to TRBJ1-2; 7 nucleotides line up with TRBD1. CDR3 length: 13 amino acids. CDR1 SGHRS and CDR2 YFSETQ come from the germline V gene. Trimming cost V 4 bases and J 10 bases; bases outside gene matches: 10. The DNA for the CDR3 is TGCGCCAGCAGCCTGCGTGGGACAGATCTCTACACCTTC. Translating it yields CASSLRGTDLYTF.

The V and J genes are TRBV7-9 and TRBJ2-5; D possibly corresponds to TRBD1 (6 bases). This CDR3 has 15 residues. CDR1 and CDR2 (germline): SEHNR, FQNEAQ (reference sequence). V was pared by 3 bases and J by 1 base, with 12 bases between. The CDR3 reads CASSLGTGFQETQYF. The CDR3 nucleotides read TGTGCCAGCAGCTTGGGAACAGGGTTCCAAGAGACCCAGTACTTC. Full variable domain (outside the CDR3, taken from reference TRBV7-9 and TRBJ2-5): DTGVSQNPRHKITKRGQNVTFRCDPISEHNRLYWYRQTLGQGPEFLTYFQNEAQLEKSRLLSDRFSAERPKGSFSTLEIQRTEQGDSAMYLCASSLGTGFQETQYFGPGTRLLVL.

The V and J genes are TRBV6-2 or TRBV6-3 and TRBJ2-7; D is possibly TRBD1 (5 bases). Germline CDR1 is MNHEY and CDR2 is SVGEGT. Trimming removed 4 bases from V and 2 bases from J, with 9 bases in between. This CDR3 comprises 13 residues. The CDR3 sequence: CASSWGTPYEQYF. As DNA, the CDR3 is TGTGCCAGCAGTTGGGGCACCCCCTACGAGCAGTACTTC.

This clone occurred once. V gene TRBV18 combines with J gene TRBJ2-1, with a tentative D call TRBD1 (7 bases). V lost 3 bases to trimming and J lost 10 bases, with 19 bases between them. Looked up from germline, CDR1 is KGHSH and CDR2 is LQKENI. There are 15 residues in the CDR3. DNA for the CDR3: TGTGCCAGCTCACCGGGGGCAGGGGGGAATGAGGAGCAGTTCTTC. This sequence encodes CASSPGAGGNEEQFF.

The table lists this clone with a count of one. This chain connects TRBV6-6 to TRBJ2-1; the match to TRBD2 covers 12 bases. The CDR3 totals 14 residues. J was trimmed by 10 bases and V by 7 bases; bases with no gene match: 8. CDR1 is MNHNY, CDR2 SVGAGI, per germline (reference sequence). CDR3 sequence: CASILLAGGREQFF. CDR3 coding DNA: TGTGCCAGCATCCTACTAGCGGGAGGCCGAGAGCAGTTCTTC.

The chain recombines TRBV7-9 with TRBJ1-4; TRBD1 matches 9 bases. Germline-derived CDR1 and CDR2 are SEHNR and FQNEAQ (reference sequence). J was trimmed by 7 bases and V by 3 bases; bases with no gene match: 6. The CDR3 totals 15 residues. CDR3 sequence (DNA): TGTGCCAGCAGCTTCCTACAGGGGGCCGGTGAAAAACTGTTTTTT. Translated, it gives CASSFLQGAGEKLFF.

The genes are TRBV7-9 and TRBJ2-7, with 8 positions matching TRBD1. The V gene's germline CDR1 is SEHNR and CDR2 FQNEAQ (reference sequence). This CDR3 region has 14 residues. Trimming removed 4 bases from V and 6 bases from J; junction bases left unmatched: 8. The CDR3: CASSSWTGLREQYF. CDR3 nucleotide sequence: TGTGCCAGCAGCTCTTGGACAGGGTTACGCGAGCAGTACTTC.

The V and J genes are TRBV6-2 or TRBV6-3 and TRBJ1-2, with a possible D match to TRBD1 (6 bases). V gave up 2 bases and J gave up 4 bases, with 14 bases separating them. Germline V lookup: CDR1 MNHEY, CDR2 SVGEGT. There are 15 residues in the CDR3. The CDR3 loop reads CASSYGQPYTYGYTF. The DNA of the CDR3 is TGTGCCAGCAGTTACGGACAGCCATACACCTATGGCTACACCTTC.

The chain has TRBV6-5 and TRBJ1-2; D is perhaps TRBD1 (5 bases). V dropped 8 bases and J dropped 8 bases, with 9 bases sitting between them. This CDR3 spans 10 amino acids. Germline loops: CDR1 MNHEY, CDR2 SVGAGI. CDR3 residues: CASGATGYTF. The CDR3 DNA sequence: TGTGCCAGCGGGGCGACGGGCTACACCTTC.

This chain connects TRBV24-1 to TRBJ2-1; D gene uncertain. CDR1 and CDR2 from the germline V gene are KGHDR and SFDVKD. V was trimmed by 5 bases and J by 13 bases, leaving 20 bases between them. This CDR3 is 14 amino acids long. CDR3 amino acids: CATSAGLVAPVQFF. CDR3 nucleotide sequence: TGTGCCACCAGTGCTGGTTTGGTAGCCCCTGTCCAGTTCTTC.

The V gene is TRBV6-5, the J gene TRBJ1-1; D perhaps matches TRBD1 (6 bases). The germline gives CDR1 MNHEY, CDR2 SVGAGI. This CDR3 is built from 13 residues. V was clipped by 6 bases and J by 8 bases, with 16 bases between them. The CDR3 DNA reads as TGTGCCAGCAGACTGTTAACAGGGTTAGAAGCTTTCTTT. Its translation is CASRLLTGLEAFF.

The J gene is TRBJ1-2, the V gene TRBV30; D uncertain. CDR1 GTSNPN and CDR2 SVGIG come from the germline V gene (reference sequence). The CDR3 runs to 12 residues. Trimming pared 1 base from V and 2 bases from J, leaving 5 bases between. The CDR3 loop reads CAWSAVNYGYTF. The DNA of the CDR3 is TGTGCCTGGAGTGCGGTCAACTATGGCTACACCTTC.

The chain is built from TRBV12-5 and TRBJ2-3; TRBD2 matches at 7 bases. Looked up from germline, CDR1 is LGHNT and CDR2 is FRNRAP. The CDR3 extends over 17 amino acids. The J segment lost 1 base and the V segment lost 1 base, leaving 8 bases of the junction unmatched. The CDR3 reads CASGLDSGGGGTDTQYF. The CDR3 nucleotides read TGTGCTAGTGGTTTGGACAGCGGTGGGGGGGGCACAGATACGCAGTATTTT.

DNA of the CDR3: TGTGCCAGCAGCCATCCGGGACTAGGGCTCTACAATGAGCAGTTCTTC. Its translation is CASSHPGLGLYNEQFF. The chain combines TRBV14 with TRBJ2-1; TRBD2 agrees at 8 bases. Germline V CDR1 and CDR2: SGHDN, FVKESK. CDR3 length: 16 residues. Trimming cost V 3 bases and J 3 bases; bases outside gene matches: 7. The full variable domain, rest sourced from reference TRBV14 and TRBJ2-1, is EAGVTQFPSHSVIEKGQTVTLRCDPISGHDNLYWYRRVMGKEIKFLLHFVKESKQDESGMPNNRFLAERTGGTYSTLKVQPAELEDSGVYFCASSHPGLGLYNEQFFGPGTRLTVL.

The rearrangement links TRBV4-2 to TRBJ2-2, with D possibly being TRBD2 (6 bases). The V gene's germline CDR1 is LGHNA and CDR2 YNFKEQ. This CDR3 comprises 16 residues. V was pared by 1 base and J by 2 bases, with 11 bases between. CDR3 protein: CASSQVYAGNTGELFF. The CDR3 DNA is TGTGCCAGCAGCCAAGTTTATGCGGGAAACACCGGGGAGCTGTTTTTT.

The chain links TRBV7-9 to TRBJ2-7, with 7 bases lining up with TRBD1. The CDR3 sequence is 14 residues long. Germline V gene lookup returns CDR1 SEHNR and CDR2 FQNEAQ (reference sequence). J gave up 2 bases and V 2 bases, and 3 bases lay outside the gene matches. CDR3 amino acids: CASSLRDRTYEQYF. In nucleotides, the CDR3 is TGTGCCAGCAGCTTAAGGGACAGAACCTACGAGCAGTACTTC.